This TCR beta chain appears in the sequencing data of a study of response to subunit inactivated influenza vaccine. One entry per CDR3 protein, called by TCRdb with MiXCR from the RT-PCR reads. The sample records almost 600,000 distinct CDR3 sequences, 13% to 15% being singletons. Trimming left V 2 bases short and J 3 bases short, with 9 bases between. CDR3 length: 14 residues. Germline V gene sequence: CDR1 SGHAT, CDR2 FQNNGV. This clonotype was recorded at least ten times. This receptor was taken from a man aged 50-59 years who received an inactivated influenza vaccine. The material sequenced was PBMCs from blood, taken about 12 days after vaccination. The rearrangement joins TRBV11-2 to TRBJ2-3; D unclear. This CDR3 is CASSLRLRTDTQYF. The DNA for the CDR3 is TGTGCCAGCAGCTTAAGGTTACGGACAGATACGCAGTATTTT. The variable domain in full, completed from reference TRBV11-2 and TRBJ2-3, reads EAGVAQSPRYKIIEKRQSVAFWCNPISGHATLYWYQQILGQGPKLLIQFQNNGVVDDSQLPKDRFSAERLKGVDSTLKIQPAKLEDSAVYLCASSLRLRTDTQYFGPGTRLTVL.